This entry describes one T cell receptor (beta chain). These data originate in a study of blood T cells in healthy people across ages. The CDR3 length is 15 residues. V lost 3 bases and J 0 bases, leaving 12 bases between the germline ends. Per the germline V gene, CDR1 is DFQATT and CDR2 is SNEGSKA (reference sequence). The authors ran a second PCR of roughly 6 to 12 cycles using a sample-barcoded 5' primer and a J-beta primer mix. TCRdb re-called the 5' RACE reads with MiXCR, one entry per CDR3 protein. Here the sample spans around 1.5 million distinct CDR3 sequences, about 40% being singletons. The origin of this receptor is a woman younger than 35 in good health. Specimen: blood. The genes are TRBV20-1 and TRBJ1-5; maybe TRBD1 (5 bases). The CDR3 region is CSASPGGFSNQPQHF. DNA for the CDR3: TGCAGTGCTAGCCCCGGGGGATTTAGCAATCAGCCCCAGCATTTT.